These 32 T cell receptor beta chains were all obtained from the same sample, sequenced in a study of T cell changes during pregnancy in multiple sclerosis. Method: immunoSEQ multiplex PCR; TCRdb's copy keeps in-frame clones and lacks some. The sample lists under 70,000 clones, around 91% seen once, with 1% to 1.5% in the top ten. This specimen was peripheral blood, taken after pregnancy. These receptors came from a female donor in good health, enrolled as a control in a pregnancy study.

The chain carries TRBV30 and TRBJ2-1, with TRBD2 matching over 8 bases. The CDR3 is 13 amino acids. Looked up from germline, CDR1 is GTSNPN and CDR2 is SVGIG (reference sequence). The junction had 2 bases not matched to a gene; V was cut back by 3 bases and J by 4 bases. CDR3 protein: CAWRGLGYNEQFF. In DNA form, the CDR3 reads TGTGCCTGGAGGGGACTAGGGTACAATGAGCAGTTCTTC.

With respect to this clone: Germline and junction disagree at one end, which may indicate a read error. This chain joins TRBV11-3 and TRBJ2-1; a possible D gene is TRBD2 (5 bases). In germline, CDR1 is SGHNT, CDR2 YENEEA. The CDR3 loop spans 11 amino acids. CDR3 amino acids: CASSTQRRRIF. In DNA, the CDR3 is TGTGCCAGCAGCACACAAAGGCGGAGGATCTTC.

This chain links TRBV7-3 with TRBJ2-2; possibly TRBD1 for D (5 bases). Between the trimmed V and J ends, which lost 7 bases and 0 bases, there was a span of 9 bases. Germline V gives CDR1 SGHTA, CDR2 FQGTGA. This CDR3 spans 14 amino acids. CDR3 residues: CASTPDTNTGELFF. The CDR3 DNA is TGTGCCAGCACCCCGGACACGAACACCGGGGAGCTGTTTTTT.

The chain couples TRBV11-2 to TRBJ2-1; 10 bases match TRBD2. With 1 base clipped from V and 10 bases from J, the junction kept 7 bases outside the gene matches. The CDR3 is made up of 15 amino acids. CDR1 is SGHAT and CDR2 is FQNNGV in the germline V gene. The CDR3 protein is CASSLGAGGVGEQFF. In DNA, the CDR3 is TGTGCCAGCAGCTTAGGAGCGGGGGGGGTAGGGGAGCAGTTCTTC.

The V and J genes are TRBV7-2 and TRBJ1-3; D gene uncertain. CDR3 length equals 12 residues. Germline V gene sequence: CDR1 SGHTA, CDR2 FQGNSA. The ends were cut back, 5 bases at V and 7 bases at J, with 9 bases in the middle. The CDR3 loop is CASSPSGNTIYF. For the CDR3, the DNA is TGTGCCAGCAGCCCCTCGGGGAACACCATATATTTT.

This chain connects TRBV2 to TRBJ2-1, with TRBD1 matching 7 bases. The V and J ends lost 4 bases and 8 bases, in that order; junction bases with no gene match: 2. Looked up from germline, CDR1 is SNHLY and CDR2 is FYNNEI. This CDR3 comprises 12 residues. The CDR3 sequence: CASSGQGYEQFF. The CDR3 DNA reads TGTGCCAGCAGTGGACAGGGCTATGAGCAGTTCTTC. Looking up the rest from reference TRBV2 and TRBJ2-1 gives the full variable domain: EPEVTQTPSHQVTQMGQEVILRCVPISNHLYFYWYRQILGQKVEFLVSFYNNEISEKSEIFDDQFSVERPDGSNFTLKIRSTKLEDSAMYFCASSGQGYEQFFGPGTRLTVL.

In this sample, this clone turned up a few times. CDR3 in amino acids: CASTIPPGSKEGLLYEQYF. The DNA of the CDR3 is TGTGCCAGCACCATACCTCCCGGGTCCAAGGAGGGTCTCCTCTACGAGCAGTACTTC. The chain carries TRBV6-4 and TRBJ2-7, with D maybe TRBD2 (6 bases). The CDR3 consists of 19 residues. Between the trimmed V and J ends, which lost 7 bases and 3 bases, there was a span of 31 bases. Germline V gene lookup returns CDR1 MRHNA and CDR2 SNTAGT.

This clone was seen a single time. The chain is built from TRBV6-1 and TRBJ1-3; D gene ambiguous. Looked up from germline, CDR1 is MNHNS and CDR2 is SASEGT. The length of the CDR3 is 14 residues. The germline V and J ends were trimmed by 2 bases and 0 bases, with 5 bases remaining between them. This CDR3 is CASSELSSGNTIYF. The CDR3 DNA reads TGTGCCAGCAGTGAACTGAGCTCTGGAAACACCATATATTTT.

The chain combines TRBV4-1 with TRBJ1-1; D ambiguous. The CDR3 consists of 15 residues. In germline, CDR1 is MGHRA, CDR2 YSYEKL. With 3 bases removed from V and 4 bases from J, the gap between germline ends came to 15 bases. CDR3 sequence (DNA): TGCGCCAGCAGCCACCCTTGGGAGGACGGCACTGAAGCTTTCTTT. Amino acid sequence: CASSHPWEDGTEAFF.

This clone was detected a few times. As DNA, the CDR3 is TGCGCCAGCAGCCAAGGGATGAGGGCAGCTAATGAAAAACTGTTTTTT. Amino acid sequence: CASSQGMRAANEKLFF. The chain recombines TRBV4-1 with TRBJ1-4; no firm D call. CDR3 size: 16 residues. Trimming left V 1 base short and J 3 bases short, with 12 bases between. Germline V gene data show CDR1 as MGHRA and CDR2 as YSYEKL.

The rearrangement uses TRBV7-2 and TRBJ2-2; D is possibly TRBD2 (8 bases). Germline CDR1 and CDR2: SGHTA and FQGNSA. This CDR3 spans 17 amino acids. Trimming left V 2 bases short and J 6 bases short, with 19 bases between. Written as DNA, the CDR3 is TGTGCCAGCAGCTTAATAGCGGGACAGCTCTCGTCCGGGGAGCTGTTTTTT. The encoded protein is CASSLIAGQLSSGELFF.

The V and J genes are TRBV5-1 and TRBJ2-7, with 9 bases fitting TRBD1. This CDR3 comprises 14 residues. V dropped 1 base and J dropped 4; count of bases not matched to a gene: 3. From germline, CDR1 is SGHRS and CDR2 YFSETQ. CDR3 loop: CASSLLGQGYEQYF. CDR3 sequence (DNA): TGCGCCAGCAGCTTGCTCGGACAGGGGTACGAGCAGTACTTC.

The chain has TRBV7-9 and TRBJ1-3, with D unclear. Germline V CDR1 and CDR2: SEHNR, FQNEAQ (reference sequence). The CDR3 length is 17 residues. V was clipped by 1 base and J by 4 bases, with 17 bases between them. The CDR3 loop is CASSLGEVPGKGNTIYF. DNA of the CDR3: TGTGCCAGCAGCTTAGGTGAAGTTCCGGGGAAAGGAAACACCATATATTTT.

This CDR3 reads CASSSKPLGLAGRDTQYF. The CDR3, as DNA: TGTGCCAGCAGCTCTAAACCCCTGGGACTAGCGGGGAGAGATACGCAGTATTTT. The chain carries TRBV13 and TRBJ2-3; the match to TRBD2 covers 13 bases. The V gene's germline CDR1 is PRHDT and CDR2 FYEKMQ (reference sequence). The V segment lost 4 bases and the J segment 5 bases; nucleotides outside the gene matches: 12. The CDR3 has 18 residues. Drawing the rest from reference TRBV13 and TRBJ2-3, the complete variable domain is AAGVIQSPRHLIKEKRETATLKCYPIPRHDTVYWYQQGPGQDPQFLISFYEKMQSDKGSIPDRFSAQQFSDYHSELNMSSLELGDSALYFCASSSKPLGLAGRDTQYFGPGTRLTVL.

V usage is TRBV2 and J usage is TRBJ1-1; a possible D gene is TRBD1 (6 bases). The CDR3 has 14 residues. Trimming took off 4 bases at V and 4 bases at J, with 13 bases between the two ends. The germline gives CDR1 SNHLY, CDR2 FYNNEI. CDR3 nucleotides: TGTGCCAGCAGTGGGCCGGGGGGCGGCACTGAAGCTTTCTTT. Its protein is CASSGPGGGTEAFF.

The chain uses TRBV11-1 and TRBJ2-3; TRBD1 is a possible D gene (5 bases). Germline V gene lookup returns CDR1 SGHAT and CDR2 FQDESV (reference sequence). The CDR3 totals 14 residues. The germline V and J ends were trimmed by 5 bases and 6 bases, with 15 bases remaining between them. The CDR3: CASSLATGADTQYF. The CDR3 region has the DNA TGTGCCAGCAGCCTCGCGACTGGGGCGGATACGCAGTATTTT.

V usage is TRBV20-1 and J usage is TRBJ2-5; D ambiguous. CDR1 and CDR2 (germline): DFQATT, SNEGSKA (reference sequence). The CDR3 length is 10 residues. Trimming stripped 5 bases from V and 5 bases from J, with 6 bases between. In DNA, the CDR3 is TGCAGTGCTGTTCGGGAGACCCAGTACTTC. Its protein product is CSAVRETQYF.

The chain recombines TRBV7-9 with TRBJ2-3; TRBD2 is a possible D gene (7 bases). This CDR3 has 15 residues. The V end was cut by 7 bases, the J end by 4 bases, with 18 bases between. Germline CDR1 is SEHNR and CDR2 is FQNEAQ (reference sequence). CDR3 loop: CASTPRGGAPDTQYF. CDR3 in DNA: TGTGCCAGCACACCGCGAGGGGGGGCTCCAGATACGCAGTATTTT.

The chain links TRBV30 to TRBJ2-2; possible D gene TRBD2, 5 bases. The CDR3 sequence is 13 residues long. Trimming cost V 7 bases and J 4 bases, with 13 bases left between them. Germline-derived CDR1 and CDR2 are GTSNPN and SVGIG (reference sequence). The CDR3 region is CALTRGATGELFF. As DNA, the CDR3 is TGTGCCTTAACCCGGGGAGCCACCGGGGAGCTGTTTTTT.

As for this clone: At one boundary the junction diverges from the germline segment, which might be a read error. This rearrangement joins TRBV2 to TRBJ1-1; D not resolved. Germline-derived CDR1 and CDR2 are SNHLY and FYNNEI. This CDR3 is built from 13 residues. Here the CDR3 DNA reads TGTGCCAGCAGGGAAGCACAGACACCTGAAGCTTTCTTT. Its translation is CASREAQTPEAFF.

The rearrangement links TRBV7-6 to TRBJ2-7; D is ambiguous. Germline V gene data show CDR1 as SGHVS and CDR2 as FNYEAQ. The germline V and J ends were trimmed by 5 bases and 3 bases, with 17 bases remaining between them. The CDR3 is 15 residues long. The CDR3 loop is CASSRRPGEYYEQYF. The CDR3 nucleotides read TGTGCCAGCAGCCGTCGACCCGGAGAGTACTACGAGCAGTACTTC.

The chain has TRBV30 and TRBJ2-1; 11 bases align to TRBD2. The ends lost 0 bases at V and 6 bases at J; junction bases unmatched: 1. CDR1 is GTSNPN and CDR2 is SVGIG in the germline V gene (reference sequence). The CDR3 is 14 residues long. The CDR3 protein is CAWSVGLAGNEQFF. In DNA form, the CDR3 reads TGTGCCTGGAGTGTAGGACTAGCGGGCAATGAGCAGTTCTTC.

The V call is TRBV9, the J call TRBJ1-2; D not resolved. From germline, CDR1 is SGDLS and CDR2 YYNGEE. The germline V and J ends were trimmed by 1 base and 0 bases, with 7 bases remaining between them. There are 14 residues in the CDR3. The CDR3 here is CASSVRETNYGYTF. DNA of the CDR3: TGTGCCAGCAGCGTACGGGAAACTAACTATGGCTACACCTTC.

This clone occurred once. V is TRBV9 and J is TRBJ2-3; 10 nucleotides match TRBD2. V lost 4 bases and J lost 3; bases outside the gene matches: 8. This CDR3 has 16 amino acids. Per germline, CDR1 SGDLS and CDR2 YYNGEE. In DNA, the CDR3 is TGTGCCAGCAGCTTCAGGAGCGGGGGGGGTACAGATACGCAGTATTTT. Protein product: CASSFRSGGGTDTQYF.

V and J are TRBV13 and TRBJ2-7; tentatively, D is TRBD1 (6 bases). The germline V gene has CDR1 PRHDT and CDR2 FYEKMQ (reference sequence). This CDR3 contains 14 residues. V lost 0 bases to trimming and J lost 2 bases, with 8 bases between them. The DNA for the CDR3 is TGTGCCAGCAGCTTAGGTGGGACACCCTACGAGCAGTACTTC. It specifies CASSLGGTPYEQYF.

This clone was seen only once. The V gene is TRBV7-2, the J gene TRBJ2-7; the D gene is possibly TRBD2 (7 bases). The CDR3 spans 13 residues. From germline, CDR1 is SGHTA and CDR2 FQGNSA. The V and J ends lost 11 bases and 2 bases respectively, with 16 bases between them. In DNA, the CDR3 is TGTGCCTCCACGCCGGGGGGCCCCTACGAGCAGTACTTC. Encoded protein: CASTPGGPYEQYF.

The chain employs TRBV5-1 and TRBJ1-6, with 7 bases aligning to TRBD1. This CDR3 contains 14 residues. Trimming took 0 bases from V and 8 from J; bases not matched to a gene: 2. The germline gives CDR1 SGHRS, CDR2 YFSETQ. CDR3 loop: CASSLGGGDSPLHF. The CDR3 DNA reads as TGCGCCAGCAGCTTGGGAGGGGGCGATTCACCCCTCCACTTT.

The chain has TRBV5-4 and TRBJ1-2; 9 nucleotides match TRBD1. Per germline, CDR1 SGHNT and CDR2 YYREEE (reference sequence). The CDR3 has 13 residues. V was clipped by 3 bases and J by 6 bases; unmatched bases: 3. The CDR3: CASSWTGADGYTF. CDR3 DNA: TGTGCCAGCAGCTGGACAGGGGCGGATGGCTACACCTTC.

This sequence joins TRBV27 and TRBJ1-5; possible D gene TRBD1, 5 bases. The CDR3 is 14 amino acids. CDR1 is MNHEY, CDR2 SMNVEV, per germline (reference sequence). Trimming cost V 5 bases and J 6 bases, with 14 bases left between them. The CDR3 bases are TGTGCCAGCAGTGGGGGGGGTCCGGGTCAGCCCCAGCATTTT. Amino acids: CASSGGGPGQPQHF.

J is TRBJ1-5 and V is TRBV6-1; 9 nucleotides match TRBD1. This CDR3 is built from 14 residues. CDR1 and CDR2 from the germline V gene are MNHNS and SASEGT. The V and J ends lost 4 bases and 5 bases, in that order; junction bases with no gene match: 3. CDR3 bases: TGTGCCAGCAGTGCGAGGACAGGGGATCAGCCCCAGCATTTT. Translated: CASSARTGDQPQHF.

CDR3: CASSPGLTKIGEQFF. DNA for the CDR3: TGCGCCAGCAGCCCGGGACTAACAAAGATTGGTGAGCAGTTCTTC. The chain uses TRBV5-1 and TRBJ2-1; 7 nucleotides agree with TRBD2. This CDR3 region has 15 residues. V shed 4 bases, J shed 9 bases, and the junction held 13 bases outside the gene matches. CDR1 is SGHRS, CDR2 YFSETQ, per germline.

This chain links TRBV5-6 with TRBJ2-4; perhaps TRBD1 as D (5 bases). The V gene's germline CDR1 is SGHDT and CDR2 YYEEEE. CDR3 length: 15 residues. Deletions cut 3 bases from V and 2 bases from J, with 12 bases between. The CDR3 reads CASSSWRQPKNIQYF. The CDR3 nucleotides are TGTGCCAGCAGCTCTTGGAGACAGCCCAAAAACATTCAGTACTTC.